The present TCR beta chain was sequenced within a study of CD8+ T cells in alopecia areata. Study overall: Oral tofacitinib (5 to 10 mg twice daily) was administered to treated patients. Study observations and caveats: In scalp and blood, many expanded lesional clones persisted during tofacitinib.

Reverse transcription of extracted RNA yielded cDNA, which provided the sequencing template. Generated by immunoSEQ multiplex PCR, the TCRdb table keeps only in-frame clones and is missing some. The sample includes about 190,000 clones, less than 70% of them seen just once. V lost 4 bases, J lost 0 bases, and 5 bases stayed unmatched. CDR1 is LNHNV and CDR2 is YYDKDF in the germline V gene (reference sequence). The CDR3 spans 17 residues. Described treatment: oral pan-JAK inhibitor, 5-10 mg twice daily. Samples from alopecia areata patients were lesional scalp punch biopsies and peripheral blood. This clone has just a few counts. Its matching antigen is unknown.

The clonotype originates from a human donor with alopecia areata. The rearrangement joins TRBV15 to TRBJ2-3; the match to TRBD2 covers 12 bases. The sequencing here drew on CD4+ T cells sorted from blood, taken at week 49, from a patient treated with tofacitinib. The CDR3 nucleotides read TGTGCCACCAGCACACCTAGCGGGGGGGCTAGCACAGATACGCAGTATTTT. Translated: CATSTPSGGASTDTQYF.